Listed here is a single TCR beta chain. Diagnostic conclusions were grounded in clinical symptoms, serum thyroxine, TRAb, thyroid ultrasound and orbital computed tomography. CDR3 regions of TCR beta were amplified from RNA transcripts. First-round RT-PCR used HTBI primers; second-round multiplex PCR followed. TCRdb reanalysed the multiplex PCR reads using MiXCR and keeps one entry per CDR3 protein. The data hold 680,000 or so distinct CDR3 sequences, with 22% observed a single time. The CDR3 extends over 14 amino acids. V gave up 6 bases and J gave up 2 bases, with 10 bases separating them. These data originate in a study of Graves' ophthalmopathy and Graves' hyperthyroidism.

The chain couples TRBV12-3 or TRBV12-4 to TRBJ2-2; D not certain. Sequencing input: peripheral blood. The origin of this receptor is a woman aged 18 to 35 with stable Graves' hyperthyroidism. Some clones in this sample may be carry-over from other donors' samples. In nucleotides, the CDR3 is TGTGCCAGCAGGCCCTCCGAAAACACCGGGGAGCTGTTTTTT. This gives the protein CASRPSENTGELFF.